This TCR beta chain was identified in a study of response to subunit inactivated influenza vaccine. J gave up 7 bases and V 4 bases, and 8 bases lay outside the gene matches. This CDR3 contains 14 residues. CDR1 and CDR2 from the germline V gene are SGHRS and YFSETQ. Each CDR3 protein is one row after TCRdb ran MiXCR on the RT-PCR reads. The sample yields hundreds of thousands of distinct CDR3 sequences, 20% to 25% seen once. The starting material was PBMCs from blood, obtained less than 22 months after vaccination. The source of this sequence is a man in his fifties or sixties who received an inactivated influenza vaccine. The rearrangement uses TRBV5-1 and TRBJ1-2; 9 bases match TRBD1. This CDR3 reads CASSVDRGLVGYTF. As DNA, the CDR3 is TGCGCCAGCAGCGTGGACAGGGGATTGGTTGGCTACACCTTC.